This T cell receptor (beta chain) was documented in a study of OX40 agonist ivuxolimab in advanced cancers. Concerning the study at large: Ivuxolimab was an agonistic, fully human IgG2 monoclonal antibody directed against OX40 (CD134), a costimulatory receptor. Intravenous ivuxolimab was administered to patients every 2 weeks at six dose levels: 0.01, 0.1, 0.3, 1.5, 3 and 10 mg/kg. Among the approximately 54 dose-escalation patients, 19 had hepatocellular carcinoma, approximately 15 melanoma, 9 renal cell carcinoma and 9 head and neck cancer. The dose-escalation cohort was about 87% male with a mean age of about 60 years, ranging from about 20 to 85. Patients were allowed to have had prior anti-PD-1, anti-PD-L1 or anti-CTLA-4 therapy, and 30% to 40% of the dose-escalation patients had been treated with checkpoint inhibitors. Partial responses occurred in three dose-escalation patients: two with cutaneous melanoma and one with hepatocellular carcinoma. The purpose of peripheral TCRbeta sequencing was to test whether ivuxolimab changed TCR sequence diversity and led to clonal T-cell expansion. The monotherapy dose-escalation portion (N ≈ 56 patients) of the phase I ivuxolimab trial is reported in the paper.

The paper as a whole reports these results and caveats: Low levels of normalized T-cell clonal expansion were also seen in some nonresponding patients. On average, CD8+ T cells showed more expanded clones than CD4+ T cells after ivuxolimab. At doses from 0.1 to 3.0 mg/kg, clonal expansion was seen in both CD4+ and CD8+ blood T cells between baseline and week 6. Which antigens the clonally expanded peripheral T cells were specific for was not determined. In the 0.1-3.0 mg/kg groups, partial responders had among the lowest normalized peripheral clonal expansion, particularly in CD8+ T cells.

For sequencing of the TCRbeta CDR3 region, genomic DNA was extracted from the sorted cells. The immunoSEQ Assay was used for sequencing of TCRbeta CDR3 regions. This is the immuneACCESS table as TCRdb keeps it, with only in-frame sequences that have V and J called. A part of the clones is gone; compared with another copy, unresolved V genes explain less than half, and the rest is unexplained. Present in this sample are around 90,000 clones, around 87% of which were seen just once. Approximately 0.3% of the sample lies in the top ten. Patients with autoimmune disease history or receiving systemic immunosuppression were excluded from the trial. In every dose cohort, peripheral blood was drawn for TCR sequencing at baseline, cycle 4 day 1, and cycle 7 day 1. The samples were drawn from a first-in-human, open-label, multicenter phase I dose-escalation trial of ivuxolimab. The trial enrolled adults with locally advanced or metastatic head and neck squamous cell, hepatocellular, melanoma or renal cell carcinoma. Before TCR sequencing, CD4+ and CD8+ T cells were separately sorted from peripheral blood.

Comment on this clone: There is no known antigen for this receptor. No base qualities exist here, and no much larger clone lies one base off it.

Trimming removed 4 bases from V and 12 bases from J, leaving 11 bases between the germline ends. From cysteine to phenylalanine, the CDR3 is 11 amino acids long. Only the CDR3 part of the read is kept: 33 bases, read in frame from the first base. Via the germline V gene, CDR1 is SGHRS and CDR2 YFSETQ. This sequence uses TRBV5-1 and TRBJ2-1; the D gene is perhaps TRBD2, on 5 matching bases. The source is an adult with an advanced solid tumor such as melanoma, head and neck, liver or kidney cancer. The material sequenced was CD4+ or CD8+ T cells sorted from blood, taken in a trial of the OX40 agonist ivuxolimab. The sequenced DNA: TGCGCCAGCAGCGCAAGGGAGTGGCAGTTCTTC. Its product reads: CASSAREWQFF.